This is a list of T cell receptor beta chains from one sample in a study of blood T cells in healthy people across ages. TCRdb called the 5' RACE reads again in MiXCR, with one record for every CDR3 protein. In the table there are 900,000 to 950,000 distinct CDR3 sequences, roughly 28% of which are singletons. These data were also reused for a study on T cells of mothers and their children.

Material for sequencing was blood. These receptors were taken from a woman aged 40 to 50 in good health. CDR3s include the opening cysteine and the closing phenylalanine or tryptophan. The D gene is left open where the match is weak. Not every row has a clone size; where given, it reads once, few, many or a size class.

>TRBJ2-3|TRBV7-3|TRBD2|-
CASSLKSGWTLAGMQYF
TGTGCCAGCAGCTTAAAATCGGGGTGGACATTAGCGGGTATGCAGTATTTT
>TRBJ2-7|TRBV7-2|-|many
CASSLIRGSHEQYF
TGTGCCAGCAGCCTCATACGGGGGTCCCACGAGCAGTACTTC
>TRBJ2-7|TRBV5-1|-|-
CASRSSRARNEQYF
TGCGCCAGCAGATCTTCCAGGGCGAGAAACGAGCAGTACTTC
>TRBJ1-5|TRBV6-2/TRBV6-3|TRBD1|few
CASRPIDRGGNQPQHF
TGTGCCAGCAGACCAATTGACAGGGGCGGCAATCAGCCCCAGCATTTT
>TRBJ2-7|TRBV12-3/TRBV12-4|-|-
CASRLQGVSYEQYF
TGTGCCAGCAGGTTACAAGGGGTATCCTACGAGCAGTACTTC
>TRBJ1-6|TRBV5-1|-|few
CASSNTEGSPLHF
TGCGCCAGCAGCAACACCGAGGGATCACCCCTCCACTTT
>TRBJ1-4|TRBV5-1|-|-
CASSWGQGINEKPFF
-
>TRBJ2-7|TRBV4-1|-|many
CASSQGDSGTYEQYF
TGCGCCAGCAGCCAAGGGGATAGCGGAACCTACGAGCAGTACTTC
>TRBJ2-5|TRBV7-2|TRBD2|many
CASSLGLAGVHETQYF
TGTGCCAGCAGCCTGGGACTAGCGGGGGTTCATGAGACCCAGTACTTC
>TRBJ1-1|TRBV30|-|once
CASFPGDMNTEAFF
TGTGCCTCATTCCCAGGGGACATGAACACTGAAGCTTTCTTT
>TRBJ2-3|TRBV12-3/TRBV12-4|TRBD1|-
CASSLGQGASTDTQYF
TGTGCCAGCAGTCTTGGACAGGGGGCAAGCACAGATACGCAGTATTTT
>TRBJ2-6|TRBV3-1|-|few
CASSPTDSSGANVRTF
TGTGCCAGCAGCCCTACCGACAGCTCTGGGGCCAACGTCCGGACTTTC
>TRBJ2-3|TRBV12-5|-|few
CASADTGSWGDTQYF
TGTGCTAGTGCCGACACAGGGTCATGGGGAGATACGCAGTATTTT
>TRBJ2-5|TRBV6-2/TRBV6-3|-|-
CASLRGQEETQYF
TGTGCCAGCCTCCGGGGGCAGGAAGAGACCCAGTACTTC
>TRBJ2-7|TRBV5-1|-|many
CASSLAPQGETKPYEQYF
TGCGCCAGCAGCTTGGCCCCACAGGGCGAGACCAAACCCTACGAGCAGTACTTC
>TRBJ1-2|TRBV2|-|-
CASRGGDTGTYGYTF
TGTGCCAGCAGAGGGGGGGACACGGGGACCTATGGCTACACCTTC
>TRBJ2-7|TRBV7-9|-|many
CASSTGRDYEQYF
TGTGCCAGCAGCACGGGGCGGGACTACGAGCAGTACTTC
>TRBJ2-5|TRBV7-2|-|many
CASGAVAEKTQYF
TGTGCCAGCGGGGCGGTTGCGGAGAAGACCCAGTACTTC
>TRBJ1-2|TRBV7-8|-|-
CASSSVDVAAFYGYTF
TGTGCCAGCAGCTCGGTAGACGTGGCAGCTTTCTATGGCTACACCTTC
>TRBJ2-7|TRBV7-2|-|many
CASRVTTSSYEQYF
TGTGCCAGCAGGGTGACAACGAGCTCCTACGAGCAGTACTTC
>TRBJ1-2|TRBV3-1|-|many
CASSQERVYGYTF
TGTGCCAGCAGCCAAGAAAGGGTCTATGGCTACACCTTC
>TRBJ1-2|TRBV20-1|-|few
CTPEGGTNYGYTF
TGCACCCCAGAGGGGGGAACTAACTATGGCTACACCTTC
>TRBJ2-3|TRBV6-1|-|few
CASSQLSADTQYF
TGTGCCAGCAGCCAGCTTTCCGCAGATACGCAGTATTTT
>TRBJ1-3|TRBV28|-|-
CASTLQGANSGNTIYF
TGTGCCAGCACCCTTCAAGGCGCAAACTCTGGAAACACCATATATTTT
>TRBJ1-1|TRBV12-3/TRBV12-4|-|-
CASSPAGGWGTEAFF
TGTGCCAGCAGCCCAGCAGGCGGGTGGGGCACTGAAGCTTTCTTT
>TRBJ1-2|TRBV5-1|TRBD1|-
CASSLVQGAGNYGYTF
TGCGCCAGCAGCTTGGTGCAGGGGGCCGGTAACTATGGCTACACCTTC
>TRBJ2-6|TRBV2|TRBD1|few
CASSETGAGANVLTF
TGTGCCAGCAGTGAAACAGGGGCTGGGGCCAACGTCCTGACTTTC
>TRBJ1-5|TRBV5-1|TRBD1|-
CASSFDGQGNQPQHF
TGCGCCAGCAGCTTCGACGGACAGGGGAATCAGCCCCAGCATTTT
>TRBJ1-5|TRBV12-3/TRBV12-4|-|many
CASSLSEDNQPQHF
TGTGCCAGCAGTTTAAGTGAGGACAATCAGCCCCAGCATTTT
>TRBJ2-7|TRBV6-4|-|few
CASSDRDNNEQYF
TGTGCCAGCAGTGACCGGGACAACAATGAGCAGTACTTC
>TRBJ2-3|TRBV7-8|TRBD1|-
CASSGGQGRRDTQYF
TGTGCCAGCAGCGGAGGACAGGGGCGGAGGGATACGCAGTATTTT
>TRBJ1-4|TRBV12-3/TRBV12-4|TRBD1|-
CASSPGGEREKLFF
TGTGCCAGCAGCCCAGGGGGCGAGAGAGAAAAACTGTTTTTT
>TRBJ1-2|TRBV18|-|many
CASSSRQEPNYGYTF
TGTGCCAGCTCATCCCGACAGGAACCTAACTATGGCTACACCTTC
>TRBJ2-5|TRBV7-9|TRBD1|many
CASSLTGTGTQETQYF
TGTGCCAGCAGCTTAACGGGGACAGGGACCCAAGAGACCCAGTACTTC
>TRBJ1-1|TRBV16|-|-
CASSQDIKGENTEAFF
TGTGCCAGCAGCCAAGATATTAAGGGAGAGAACACTGAAGCTTTCTTT
>TRBJ2-7|TRBV3-1|-|-
CAGSQGAQSYEQYF
TGTGCCGGCAGCCAAGGAGCACAAAGCTACGAGCAGTACTTC
>TRBJ1-6|TRBV27|-|many
CASSRSNSPLHF
TGTGCCAGCAGTCGCTCTAATTCACCCCTCCACTTT
>TRBJ2-5|TRBV7-8|-|-
CASSATRLGGEETQYF
TGTGCCAGCAGCGCTACGAGGCTAGGGGGGGAAGAGACCCAGTACTTC
>TRBJ1-1|TRBV2|-|few
CASSISGVSTEAFF
TGTGCCAGCAGTATATCAGGGGTTTCCACTGAAGCTTTCTTT
>TRBJ2-5|TRBV7-6|-|-
CASSLRGFGETQYF
TGTGCCAGCAGCTTAAGGGGCTTTGGAGAGACCCAGTACTTC
>TRBJ2-5|TRBV5-1|-|-
CASSLTEEETRYF
TGCGCCAGCAGCTTGACAGAAGAAGAGACCCGGTACTTC
>TRBJ2-1|TRBV2|-|-
CASKGRSYEQFF
TGTGCCAGCAAGGGCAGGTCCTACGAGCAGTTCTTC
>TRBJ2-2|TRBV6-5|-|-
CASKNQGNAMAGELFF
TGTGCCAGCAAAAACCAGGGGAATGCGATGGCCGGGGAGCTGTTTTTT
>TRBJ1-1|TRBV11-2|-|-
CASSLDGDTGWTEAFF
TGTGCCAGCAGCTTAGATGGGGACACAGGGTGGACTGAAGCTTTCTTT
>TRBJ1-2|TRBV5-6|-|many
CASSLGRRANYGYTF
TGTGCCAGCAGCTTGGGACGGAGAGCTAACTATGGCTACACCTTC
>TRBJ2-2|TRBV7-2|TRBD1|-
CASSRDRVKTGELFF
TGTGCCAGCAGCAGGGACAGGGTGAAGACCGGGGAGCTGTTTTTT
>TRBJ1-6|TRBV5-1|-|-
CASSLGAIINSPLHF
TGCGCCAGCAGCTTGGGGGCCATCATTAATTCACCCCTCCACTTT
>TRBJ2-7|TRBV27|-|many
CASSLSVSYEQYF
TGTGCCAGCAGTTTATCGGTCTCCTACGAGCAGTACTTC
>TRBJ1-1|TRBV12-3/TRBV12-4|TRBD1|-
CASRFRGRGTEAFF
TGTGCCAGCAGGTTCAGGGGGCGGGGGACTGAAGCTTTCTTT
>TRBJ1-3|TRBV5-5|-|-
CASSDPGRLAGNTIYF
TGTGCCAGCAGCGACCCCGGGAGGCTTGCCGGAAACACCATATATTTT
>TRBJ1-2|TRBV28|-|many
CAIWTGTDGYTF
TGTGCCATCTGGACCGGGACTGATGGCTACACCTTC
>TRBJ1-2|TRBV11-2|-|few
CASSLGDRHYGYTF
TGTGCCAGCAGCTTAGGCGACAGACACTATGGCTACACCTTC
>TRBJ2-1|TRBV29-1|-|many
CSVNRRSSYNEQFF
TGCAGCGTTAATCGCAGATCCTCCTACAATGAGCAGTTCTTC
>TRBJ1-1|TRBV2|TRBD1|-
CASSEGTGMNTEAFF
TGTGCCAGCAGTGAGGGGACAGGAATGAACACTGAAGCTTTCTTT
>TRBJ1-1|TRBV5-4|-|-
CASSLVTGKSEAFF
TGTGCCAGCAGCTTGGTGACAGGTAAATCTGAAGCTTTCTTT
>TRBJ2-5|TRBV5-1|TRBD2|many
CASSLAVTSGAETQYF
TGCGCCAGCAGCTTGGCCGTTACTAGCGGGGCGGAGACCCAGTACTTC
>TRBJ2-2|TRBV3-1|TRBD1|-
CASSPNRGFTGELFF
TGTGCCAGCAGCCCTAACAGGGGGTTCACCGGGGAGCTGTTTTTT
>TRBJ1-4|TRBV4-3|TRBD1|-
CASSHARTGREKLFF
TGCGCCAGCAGCCACGCCAGGACAGGAAGAGAAAAACTGTTTTTT